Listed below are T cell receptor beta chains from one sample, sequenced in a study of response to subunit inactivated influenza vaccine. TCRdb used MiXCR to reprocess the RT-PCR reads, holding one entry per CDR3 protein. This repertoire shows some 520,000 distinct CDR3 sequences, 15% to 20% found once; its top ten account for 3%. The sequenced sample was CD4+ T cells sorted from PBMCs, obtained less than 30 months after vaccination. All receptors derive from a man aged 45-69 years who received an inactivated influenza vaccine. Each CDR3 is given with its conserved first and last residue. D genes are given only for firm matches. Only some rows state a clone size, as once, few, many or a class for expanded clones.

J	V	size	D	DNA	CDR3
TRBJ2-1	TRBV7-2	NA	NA	TGTGCCAGCAGCTCGATCCGGAGGAGCTCCTACAATGAGCAGTTCTTC	CASSSIRRSSYNEQFF
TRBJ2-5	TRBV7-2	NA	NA	TGTGCCAGCACCAAGGGGAGAAAAGAGACCCAGTACTTC	CASTKGRKETQYF
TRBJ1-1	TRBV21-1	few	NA	TGTGCCAGCAGCTGCAGCCTAGGGTACACTGAAGCTTTCTTT	CASSCSLGYTEAFF
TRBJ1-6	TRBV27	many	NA	TGTGCCAGCAGTTACAATAATTCACCCCTCCACTTT	CASSYNNSPLHF
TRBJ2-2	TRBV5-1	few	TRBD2	TGCGCCAGCAGCTCGAGCGGGGGGGACACCGGGGAGCTGTTTTTT	CASSSSGGDTGELFF
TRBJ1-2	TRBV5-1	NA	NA	TGCGCCAGCAGCCCGGACACATCCCAGCGTGGCTACACCTTC	CASSPDTSQRGYTF
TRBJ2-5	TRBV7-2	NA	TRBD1	TGTGCCAGCAGCGAAGGGACAGGGGGCATGGAGACCCAGTACTTC	CASSEGTGGMETQYF
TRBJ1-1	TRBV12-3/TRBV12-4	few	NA	TGTGCCAGCAGTTTCGGGCAGGCGAACACTGAAGCTTTCTTT	CASSFGQANTEAFF
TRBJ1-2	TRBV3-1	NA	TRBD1	TGTGCCAGCAGCCGGCCCGGGACAGGGTTGTTTGGCTACACCTTC	CASSRPGTGLFGYTF
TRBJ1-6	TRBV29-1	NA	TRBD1	TGCAGCGTTAAAGACAGGGTAGGGTCACCCCTCCACTTT	CSVKDRVGSPLHF
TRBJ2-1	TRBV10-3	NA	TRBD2	TGTGCCATCAGGCCGGGACTAGAGGGTGAGCAGTTCTTC	CAIRPGLEGEQFF
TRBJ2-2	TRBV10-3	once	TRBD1	TGTGCCATCAGAAAGGACAGGGCGAACACCGGGGAGCTGTTTTTT	CAIRKDRANTGELFF
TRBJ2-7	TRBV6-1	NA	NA	TGTGCCAGCAGTGAAATCCCCCAAGGATCCTACGAGCAGTACTTC	CASSEIPQGSYEQYF
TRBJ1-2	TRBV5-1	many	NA	TGCGCCAGCAGCTTTGGGGGAGACTATGGCTACACCTTC	CASSFGGDYGYTF
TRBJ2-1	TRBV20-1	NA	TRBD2	TGCAGTGCTAGAGATTGGGCTAGCGGGACTTCCTACAATGAGCAGTTCTTC	CSARDWASGTSYNEQFF
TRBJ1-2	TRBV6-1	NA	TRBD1	TGTGCCAGCAGTCCCGTACAGGGGATCGGGGGCTACACCTTC	CASSPVQGIGGYTF
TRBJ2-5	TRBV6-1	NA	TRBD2	TGTGCCAGCACCAGGACTAGCGTTGTCCAAGAGACCCAGTACTTC	CASTRTSVVQETQYF
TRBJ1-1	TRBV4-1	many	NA	TGCGCCAGCAGCCAAGATTGGAGGGGGGACACTGAAGCTTTCTTT	CASSQDWRGDTEAFF
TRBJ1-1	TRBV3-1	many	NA	TGTGCCAGCAGCCAGGGGTACACTGAAGCTTTCTTT	CASSQGYTEAFF
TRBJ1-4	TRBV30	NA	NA	TGTGCCTGGAGTGGAACGGGGGCAGCTAATGAAAAACTGTTTTTT	CAWSGTGAANEKLFF
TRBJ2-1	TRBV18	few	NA	TGTGCCAGCTCCAAAGATGAGTACAATGAGCAGTTCTTC	CASSKDEYNEQFF
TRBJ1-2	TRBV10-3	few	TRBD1	TGTGCCATCAGTGTCCTACAGGGGGGTAACTATGGCTACACCTTC	CAISVLQGGNYGYTF
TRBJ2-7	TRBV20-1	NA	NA	TGCAGTGCTACCCCTGCGATGACCTACGAGCAGTACTTC	CSATPAMTYEQYF
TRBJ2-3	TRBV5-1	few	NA	TGCGCCAGCAGGGCTTGGGGGTCCACAGATACGCAGTATTTT	CASRAWGSTDTQYF
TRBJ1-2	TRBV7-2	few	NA	TGTGCCAGCAGCTTAGAGCCCGGGACATTATGCACCTTC	CASSLEPGTLCTF
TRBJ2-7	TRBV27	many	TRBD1	TGTGCCAGCAGTCCCGGGACAGGGTCCCACGAGCAGTACTTC	CASSPGTGSHEQYF
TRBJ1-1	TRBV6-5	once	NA	TGTGCCAGCAGTTACTCGATTCAGGGGTCGACTGAAGCTTTCTTT	CASSYSIQGSTEAFF
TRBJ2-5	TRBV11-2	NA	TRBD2	TGTGCCAGCAGCTTAGAGGGACTAGCGGAGATACAAGAGACCCAGTACTTC	CASSLEGLAEIQETQYF
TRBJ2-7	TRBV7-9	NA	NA	TGTGCCAGCAGCTCAGGACTGCGCACGGAGCAGTACTTC	CASSSGLRTEQYF